The 20 T cell receptor beta chains given below trace back to one sample, sequenced in a study of T cell responses to AZD1222 COVID-19 vaccine. Method: immunoSEQ multiplex PCR; TCRdb's copy keeps in-frame clones and lacks some. The table includes fewer than 120,000 clones, around 80% detected once. The sample in question was peripheral blood, obtained on day 0 of AZD1222 vaccination. The source is an adult in good health.

J is TRBJ1-5 and V is TRBV6-6; D remains ambiguous. Germline CDR1 MNHNY, CDR2 SVGAGI (reference sequence). V was shortened by 0 bases and J by 8 bases, with 8 bases between the two germline ends. The CDR3 covers 13 residues. The CDR3 region is CASSYSRAEPQHF. CDR3 DNA: TGTGCCAGCAGTTACTCGAGAGCCGAGCCCCAGCATTTT.

V gene TRBV7-9 combines with J gene TRBJ2-1, with 7 bases aligning to TRBD2. The CDR3 totals 14 residues. Germline assignment: CDR1 SEHNR and CDR2 FQNEAQ (reference sequence). The J segment lost 4 bases and the V segment lost 3 bases, leaving 3 bases of the junction unmatched. DNA of the CDR3: TGTGCCAGCAGCTTCACTAGCGCATACAATGAGCAGTTCTTC. It translates to CASSFTSAYNEQFF.

The chain employs TRBV7-2 and TRBJ1-2, with no clear D. Looked up from germline, CDR1 is SGHTA and CDR2 is FQGNSA. V shed 3 bases and J shed 2 bases, with 10 bases lying between them. There are 14 residues in the CDR3. The CDR3 bases are TGTGCCAGCAGCTTCTCCAGGACCAACTATGGCTACACCTTC. This gives the protein CASSFSRTNYGYTF.

V usage is TRBV9 and J usage is TRBJ2-3; TRBD2 matches 7 bases. Germline loops: CDR1 SGDLS, CDR2 YYNGEE. The CDR3 length is 16 residues. J gave up 5 bases and V 0 bases, and 9 bases lay outside the gene matches. CDR3 amino acids: CASSVGAGSAGDTQYF. CDR3 coding DNA: TGTGCCAGCAGCGTAGGAGCGGGGTCCGCCGGAGATACGCAGTATTTT.

This rearrangement joins TRBV4-1 to TRBJ2-7; TRBD1 or TRBD2 may be the D gene (6 bases each). V shed 0 bases and J shed 5 bases, with 14 bases lying between them. This CDR3 region has 15 residues. Germline V gene data show CDR1 as MGHRA and CDR2 as YSYEKL. The CDR3 reads CASSQERGVRDEQYF. The CDR3 DNA sequence: TGCGCCAGCAGCCAAGAAAGGGGGGTAAGGGACGAGCAGTACTTC.

This chain joins TRBV7-2 and TRBJ1-1; D is perhaps TRBD1 (5 bases). Trimming took 5 bases from V and 5 from J, leaving 12 bases between them. There are 13 residues in the CDR3. The V gene's germline CDR1 is SGHTA and CDR2 FQGNSA. DNA for the CDR3: TGTGCCAGCAGCCCCCAGGGTGGTACTGAAGCTTTCTTT. It is translated as CASSPQGGTEAFF.

The genes are TRBV19 and TRBJ2-5; the match to TRBD2 covers 11 bases. Germline assignment: CDR1 LNHDA and CDR2 SQIVND (reference sequence). This CDR3 comprises 16 residues. Trimming removed 5 bases from V and 2 bases from J; junction bases left unmatched: 7. The chain's CDR3 is CASSPLSGRAQETQYF. The CDR3 nucleotides read TGTGCCAGTAGTCCTCTTAGCGGGAGGGCACAAGAGACCCAGTACTTC.

The rearrangement links TRBV27 to TRBJ2-5; 7 bases map to TRBD1. Germline V gene lookup returns CDR1 MNHEY and CDR2 SMNVEV (reference sequence). This CDR3 comprises 15 residues. V lost 5 bases and J lost 4; bases outside the gene matches: 10. CDR3 nucleotide sequence: TGTGCCAGCAGTGTCTTACTACAGGGGCGAGAGACCCAGTACTTC. As protein: CASSVLLQGRETQYF.

The rearrangement uses TRBV27 and TRBJ1-2; 9 nucleotides match TRBD1. The CDR3 contains 14 residues. Losses at the gene ends were 2 bases for V and 6 bases for J; bases not matched to a gene: 4. The V gene's germline CDR1 is MNHEY and CDR2 SMNVEV (reference sequence). The CDR3 protein is CASSLEGTGNGYTF. CDR3 bases: TGTGCCAGCAGTTTAGAGGGGACAGGGAATGGCTACACCTTC.

This clone was detected once. The J gene is TRBJ2-3, the V gene TRBV27; unclear D gene. The CDR3 has 14 amino acids. The germline V gene encodes CDR1 MNHEY and CDR2 SMNVEV (reference sequence). V lost 5 bases and J 4 bases, leaving 13 bases between the germline ends. The CDR3 DNA reads as TGTGCCAGCAGTCTCACCCTAGTGGCAGATACGCAGTATTTT. The encoded protein is CASSLTLVADTQYF.

This chain joins TRBV24-1 and TRBJ2-1; D gene unclear. The CDR3 covers 13 residues. CDR1 and CDR2 (germline): KGHDR, SFDVKD. The V gene lost 5 bases and the J gene lost 8 bases, with 12 bases spanning the gap. CDR3 residues: CATSVPPHDEQFF. For the CDR3, the DNA is TGTGCCACCAGTGTACCCCCACACGATGAGCAGTTCTTC.

The chain has TRBV6-2 or TRBV6-3 and TRBJ2-2; D is unresolved. The CDR3 has 16 residues. Trimming pared 6 bases from V and 5 bases from J, leaving 19 bases between. Germline CDR1 is MNHEY and CDR2 is SVGEGT. Here the CDR3 reads CASSDKWVEFTGELFF. In nucleotides, the CDR3 is TGTGCCAGCAGCGATAAGTGGGTAGAATTTACCGGGGAGCTGTTTTTT.

The gene calls are TRBV28 and TRBJ2-5, with 16 bases aligning to TRBD2. V trimming: 3 bases; J trimming: 2 bases; junction bases outside the gene matches: 12. This CDR3 spans 20 amino acids. CDR1 and CDR2 (germline): MDHEN, SYDVKM. CDR3 sequence: CASSFQKGLAGGADQETQYF. As DNA, the CDR3 is TGTGCCAGCAGTTTCCAGAAGGGACTAGCGGGAGGGGCGGATCAAGAGACCCAGTACTTC.

This clone is a singleton in its sample. The chain combines TRBV13 with TRBJ2-3, with 12 bases fitting TRBD2. CDR1 is PRHDT, CDR2 FYEKMQ, per germline (reference sequence). The CDR3 spans 16 residues. V lost 5 bases and J lost 4; bases outside the gene matches: 7. As DNA, the CDR3 is TGTGCCAGCAGCCTAGAGACTAGCGGGAGTGCAGATACGCAGTATTTT. It specifies CASSLETSGSADTQYF. The whole variable domain, remainder taken from reference TRBV13 and TRBJ2-3, is AAGVIQSPRHLIKEKRETATLKCYPIPRHDTVYWYQQGPGQDPQFLISFYEKMQSDKGSIPDRFSAQQFSDYHSELNMSSLELGDSALYFCASSLETSGSADTQYFGPGTRLTVL.

This chain connects TRBV27 to TRBJ1-4, with D possibly being TRBD1 (6 bases). Germline-derived CDR1 and CDR2 are MNHEY and SMNVEV (reference sequence). The CDR3 sequence is 17 residues long. Deletions cut 4 bases from V and 2 bases from J, with 17 bases between. Written as DNA, the CDR3 is TGTGCCAGCAGTTGGCAGGCCCCTCAGGGGACTAATGAAAAACTGTTTTTT. Protein sequence: CASSWQAPQGTNEKLFF. The full variable domain, completed using reference TRBV27 and TRBJ1-4, is EAQVTQNPRYLITVTGKKLTVTCSQNMNHEYMSWYRQDPGLGLRQIYYSMNVEVTDKGDVPEGYKVSRKEKRNFPLILESPSPNQTSLYFCASSWQAPQGTNEKLFFGSGTQLSVL.

This clone has just a few counts. The chain is built from TRBV5-6 and TRBJ2-7, with D tentatively TRBD2 (6 bases). V gave up 5 bases and J gave up 6 bases, with 12 bases separating them. Germline lookup yields CDR1 SGHDT and CDR2 YYEEEE. This CDR3 has 12 residues. CDR3 DNA sequence: TGTGCCAGCAGACTGGAGGGTAGCGAGCAGTACTTC. This sequence encodes CASRLEGSEQYF. Filled out from reference TRBV5-6 and TRBJ2-7, the complete variable domain reads DAGVTQSPTHLIKTRGQQVTLRCSPKSGHDTVSWYQQALGQGPQFIFQYYEEEERQRGNFPDRFSGHQFPNYSSELNVNALLLGDSALYLCASRLEGSEQYFGPGTRLTVT.

V and J are TRBV18 and TRBJ1-3; tentatively, D is TRBD1 (5 bases). The CDR3 totals 15 residues. V lost 3 bases and J lost 0, with 9 bases in between. CDR1 and CDR2 (germline): KGHSH, LQKENI. This CDR3 is CASSPDSFSGNTIYF. The CDR3 coding sequence is TGTGCCAGCTCACCCGACAGCTTCTCTGGAAACACCATATATTTT.

The chain links TRBV18 to TRBJ1-1; a weak D match, TRBD1 (6 bases). The ends were cut back, 3 bases at V and 5 bases at J, with 22 bases in the middle. From germline, CDR1 is KGHSH and CDR2 LQKENI. This CDR3 has 17 residues. The CDR3 sequence is CASSPWQVGRGSTEAFF. In nucleotides, the CDR3 is TGTGCCAGCTCACCCTGGCAAGTAGGCAGGGGTTCTACTGAAGCTTTCTTT.

This clone was observed a single time. The CDR3 DNA reads as TGTGCCAGCAGTTACTTCTCGGGAAGCACCGGGGAGCTGTTTTTT. It is translated as CASSYFSGSTGELFF. This chain joins TRBV6-8 and TRBJ2-2; weak D call: TRBD2 (5 bases). The V end was cut by 1 base, the J end by 4 bases, with 10 bases between. Germline V CDR1 and CDR2: MNHGY, SAAAGT. The CDR3 length is 15 residues.

The V and J genes are TRBV28 and TRBJ2-3; TRBD2 aligns across 10 bases. This CDR3 comprises 16 residues. CDR1 and CDR2 (germline): MDHEN, SYDVKM. Losses at the gene ends were 5 bases for V and 0 bases for J; bases not matched to a gene: 5. CDR3 in DNA: TGTGCCAGCAGTCAAGCGGGAGGGGGGAGCACAGATACGCAGTATTTT. This sequence encodes CASSQAGGGSTDTQYF.